These 5 T cell receptor beta chains were sequenced from one sample in a study of T cells in Graves' hyperthyroidism and ophthalmopathy. TCR beta CDR3 regions were amplified from RNA. The HTBI primer set served for first-round RT-PCR of the TCR CDR3. A single record per CDR3 protein comes from TCRdb applying MiXCR to the multiplex PCR reads. Here the sample spans about 560,000 distinct CDR3 sequences, around 45% being singletons. The sequencing input was peripheral blood or thyroid tissue (not recorded which). Every receptor here comes from a young woman with Graves' hyperthyroidism.

The chain carries TRBV10-2 and TRBJ2-7; perhaps TRBD1 as D (5 bases). Germline assignment: CDR1 WSHSY and CDR2 SAAADI. Trimming shortened V by 1 base and J by 0 bases, and 13 bases separated the two germline ends. CDR3 length equals 16 residues. CDR3 DNA sequence: TGCGCCAGCAGTGAGTTATGGGGCAGCTTCTCCTACGAGCAGTACTTC. Protein: CASSELWGSFSYEQYF.

This clonotype was seen at least ten times. The chain is built from TRBV7-2 and TRBJ2-5; D uncertain. V lost 4 bases and J lost 4, with 10 bases in between. Germline loops: CDR1 SGHTA, CDR2 FQGNSA. The CDR3 is 13 amino acids. The CDR3 DNA follows: TGTGCCAGCAGCTCGGACGGTAGAGAGACCCAGTACTTC. Its protein product is CASSSDGRETQYF.

The rearrangement joins TRBV2 to TRBJ2-7; no firm D call. With 4 bases removed from V and 3 bases from J, the gap between germline ends came to 16 bases. Germline CDR1 SNHLY, CDR2 FYNNEI. This CDR3 comprises 15 residues. The CDR3 loop reads CASSADWITIYEQYF. DNA of the CDR3: TGTGCCAGCAGTGCAGACTGGATTACAATCTACGAGCAGTACTTC.

Of note for this clonotype: Compared with germline, one end of the junction differs, possibly owing to a read error. This rearrangement joins TRBV6-4 to TRBJ2-3; TRBD2 matches 7 bases. The CDR3 contains 15 residues. Germline loops: CDR1 MRHNA, CDR2 SNTAGT. The CDR3 nucleotides are TGTGCCACCAGTGCCCTAGGAGCGGGAACAGATACGCAGTATTTT. Translation: CATSALGAGTDTQYF.

The CDR3 loop reads CASSINGNQPQHF. The CDR3 DNA reads TGTGCCAGTAGTATTAATGGAAATCAGCCCCAGCATTTT. The chain joins TRBV19 to TRBJ1-5; D is unclear. Germline V CDR1 and CDR2: LNHDA, SQIVND (reference sequence). V lost 3 bases and J lost 4, with 7 bases in between. The CDR3 has 13 amino acids.